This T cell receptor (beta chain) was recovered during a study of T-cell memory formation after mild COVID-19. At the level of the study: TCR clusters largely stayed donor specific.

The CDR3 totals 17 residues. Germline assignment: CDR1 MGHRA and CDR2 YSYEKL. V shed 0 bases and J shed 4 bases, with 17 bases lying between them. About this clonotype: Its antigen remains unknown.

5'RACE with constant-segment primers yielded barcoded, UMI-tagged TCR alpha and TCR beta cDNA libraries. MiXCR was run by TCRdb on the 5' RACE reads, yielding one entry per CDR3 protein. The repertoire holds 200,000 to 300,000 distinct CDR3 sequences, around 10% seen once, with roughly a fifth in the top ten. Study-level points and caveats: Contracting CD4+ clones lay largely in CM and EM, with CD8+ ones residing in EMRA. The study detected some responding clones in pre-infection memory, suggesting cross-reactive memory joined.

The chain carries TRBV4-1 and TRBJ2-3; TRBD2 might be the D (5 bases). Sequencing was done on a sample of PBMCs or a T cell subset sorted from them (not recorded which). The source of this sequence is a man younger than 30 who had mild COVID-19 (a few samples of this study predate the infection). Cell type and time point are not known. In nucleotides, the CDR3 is TGCGCCAGCAGCCAAGATGTCCTCGGCGGAGGCCCAGATACGCAGTATTTT. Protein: CASSQDVLGGGPDTQYF.